This TCR beta chain was observed in a study of T cell repertoires in cytomegalovirus infection. Looking at the study overall: Through public TCR beta signatures, both CMV infection and matching HLA type were indicated.

Study-wide results and limits: Ex vivo, HLA-C-restricted CMV-specific TCR beta clonotypes prevailed over the rest of the response. Summed frequency of shared TCR beta families picked out CMV carriers who also had the relevant HLA.

TCRdb itself ran the reads through MiXCR, one entry per CDR3 protein. The table shows approximately 250,000 distinct CDR3 sequences, with approximately 9.2% occurring only once. The CDR3 extends over 12 amino acids. V lost 3 bases, J lost 5 bases, and 8 bases lay in between. CDR1 and CDR2 (germline): SGHTA, FQGNSA. In this sample, this clonotype turned up a few times. The antigen is not known. The TCR sequence derives from a human donor in good health (CMV status not recorded). Some clones in this sample may be carry-over from other donors' samples. The chain combines TRBV7-2 with TRBJ2-7; the D is unclear. The specimen was PBMCs. In DNA, the CDR3 is TGTGCCAGCAGCTTCCGGGTCCACGAGCAGTACTTC. Its protein product is CASSFRVHEQYF.